A selection of T cell receptor beta chains follows, all from one sample in a study of blood T cell repertoires in COVID-19. The protocol was immunoSEQ multiplex PCR, while the TCRdb copy is restricted to in-frame clones and leaves out a portion. The sample carries around 250,000 clones, roughly four fifths recorded once. Input material: PBMCs or T cells enriched from blood (not recorded which). The origin of the receptors is a man between 40 and 49 years old who had been exposed to COVID-19. Each CDR3 is given with its conserved first and last residue. A D gene is named only where the DNA matches it firmly. A row's size may be missing; if present it is once, few, many or a size class.

d_gene: TRBD1; v_gene: TRBV11-2; abundance: .; j_gene: TRBJ2-1; CDR3aa: CASSATGVEQFF; CDR3nt: TGTGCCAGCAGCGCGACAGGGGTTGAGCAGTTCTTC
d_gene: .; v_gene: TRBV5-1; abundance: .; j_gene: TRBJ1-1; CDR3aa: CASQQYQGSEAFF; CDR3nt: TGCGCCAGCCAACAGTACCAGGGTTCTGAAGCTTTCTTT
d_gene: TRBD1; v_gene: TRBV7-9; abundance: .; j_gene: TRBJ2-7; CDR3aa: CASRLGTGYDYEQYF; CDR3nt: TGTGCCAGCAGACTCGGGACAGGGTATGACTACGAGCAGTACTTC
d_gene: .; v_gene: TRBV29-1; abundance: .; j_gene: TRBJ1-4; CDR3aa: CSVVSPEGEKLFF; CDR3nt: TGCAGCGTTGTCAGCCCGGAGGGGGAAAAACTGTTTTTT
d_gene: TRBD2; v_gene: TRBV19; abundance: .; j_gene: TRBJ2-5; CDR3aa: CASSIGRERFRETQYF; CDR3nt: TGTGCCAGTAGTATAGGGCGGGAGCGTTTCCGAGAGACCCAGTACTTC
d_gene: TRBD2; v_gene: TRBV7-2; abundance: once; j_gene: TRBJ2-3; CDR3aa: CASSLGGGTINTQYF; CDR3nt: TGTGCCAGCAGCTTAGGGGGCGGGACTATTAATACGCAGTATTTT
d_gene: TRBD1; v_gene: TRBV7-8; abundance: .; j_gene: TRBJ2-7; CDR3aa: CASTDPGTGSYEQYF; CDR3nt: TGTGCCAGCACCGACCCCGGGACAGGTTCCTACGAGCAGTACTTC
d_gene: .; v_gene: TRBV30; abundance: .; j_gene: TRBJ2-7; CDR3aa: CAWSFRTTYEQYF; CDR3nt: TGTGCCTGGAGTTTCAGGACTACCTACGAGCAGTACTTC
d_gene: TRBD2; v_gene: TRBV6-5; abundance: .; j_gene: TRBJ2-7; CDR3aa: CASSLAGGEGEQYF; CDR3nt: TGTGCCAGCAGTCTAGCGGGAGGGGAGGGAGAGCAGTACTTC
d_gene: TRBD1; v_gene: TRBV2; abundance: .; j_gene: TRBJ2-7; CDR3aa: CASRGTGSKQYF; CDR3nt: TGTGCCAGCAGGGGGACAGGGTCAAAGCAGTACTTC
d_gene: .; v_gene: TRBV28; abundance: .; j_gene: TRBJ2-7; CDR3aa: CASKDSAVHEQYF; CDR3nt: TGTGCCAGCAAGGATAGCGCCGTACACGAGCAGTACTTC
d_gene: .; v_gene: TRBV9; abundance: once; j_gene: TRBJ2-3; CDR3aa: CASSALRTDTQYF; CDR3nt: TGTGCCAGCAGCGCCCTTCGCACAGATACGCAGTATTTT
d_gene: .; v_gene: TRBV7-8; abundance: .; j_gene: TRBJ1-2; CDR3aa: CASSFGMDRYNYGYTF; CDR3nt: TGTGCCAGCAGCTTCGGTATGGACAGATACAACTATGGCTACACCTTC